This T cell receptor beta chain is from a study of a mutant IDH1 vaccine in newly diagnosed glioma. Study as a whole: Patients came in for eight vaccinations, in weeks 1, 3, 5, 7, 11, 15, 19 and 23. Receipt of radiotherapy, temozolomide, or both preceded the study, and most received both.

The germline V gene has CDR1 SGHVS and CDR2 FNYEAQ. V trimming: 5 bases; J trimming: 3 bases; junction bases outside the gene matches: 9. The length of the CDR3 is 16 residues. As concerns this clone: The target antigen is unknown.

As to time point: week 23, last vaccination. Doses consisted of 300 ug of mutant IDH1 20-mer peptide each, paired with topical imiquimod. Newly diagnosed WHO grade 3 or 4 IDH1-mutant, ATRX-lost astrocytomas were identified in the donors. The repertoire was sequenced with immunoSEQ multiplex PCR; TCRdb's copy has only in-frame clones and lacks some. The data contain tens of thousands of clones, around 82% of them seen just once; the ten biggest clones take up 10% to 15%. This specimen consisted of PBMCs, obtained from a glioma patient whose treatment included an IDH1 peptide vaccine. The rearrangement uses TRBV7-6 and TRBJ2-1; 8 bases align to TRBD2. This clonotype was sampled from a man aged 18 to 30 with glioma. The chain's CDR3 is CASSSGAGGGYNEQFF. The DNA of the CDR3 is TGTGCCAGCAGCAGCGGGGCGGGAGGAGGCTACAATGAGCAGTTCTTC.